The T cell receptor (beta chain) under discussion was sequenced for a study of technical replicates of blood from four donors. Method: immunoSEQ multiplex PCR; TCRdb's copy keeps in-frame clones and lacks some. In the table there are about 89,000 clones, approximately 94% of which are singletons. After removal of 2 bases from V and 5 bases from J, the junction contained 5 bases not matched to a gene. This CDR3 region has 15 residues. The germline V gene has CDR1 SGHRS and CDR2 YFSETQ. The sequence was obtained from a human donor in good health. This sequence joins TRBV5-1 and TRBJ2-5; 11 bases map to TRBD1. Sample: T cells isolated from PBMCs. In DNA, the CDR3 is TGCGCCAGCAGCTTAGGACAGGGGGCGGGGGAGACCCAGTACTTC. Its protein product is CASSLGQGAGETQYF.